What follows is one T cell receptor beta chain and its context. Antigen: not known. This sample was taken from a study of vaccination effects on CD4 cells after COVID-19. The assay was immunoSEQ multiplex PCR, and TCRdb's table has in-frame clones only and misses some. The sample shows roughly 23,000 clones, about three quarters of them seen only once. Study-wide results and limits: The vaccine-induced clones of healthy vaccinees included only 1 of 255 that cross-reacted with common cold coronaviruses.

ViraFEST expansion of antigen-specific CD4+ T cells with viral peptide pools preceded sequencing. The culture ran for less than 12 days, and then CD4+ T cells were isolated. People in the vaccine group had not been infected with SARS-CoV-2 before, and their nucleocapsid antibodies were negative. The researchers cultured some 1.9 million PBMC per well with about 10 IU/ml IL-2 and roughly 9.1 ug/ml peptides. On both days 3 and 7, half of the culture medium was replaced with IL-2 medium. The TCR originated in a human donor who received a COVID-19 vaccine. The sample was CD4+ T cells from PBMCs cultured with HCoV-229E spike peptides, taken before COVID-19 vaccination.

CDR3 coding DNA: TGTGCCAGCAGCTCACCCGGACAGGCCAACTATGGCTACACCTTC. Translation gives CASSSPGQANYGYTF. This sequence joins TRBV6-6 and TRBJ1-2; 7 bases map to TRBD1. The CDR3 spans 15 residues. Trimming took 6 bases from V and 2 from J; bases not matched to a gene: 9. CDR1 MNHNY and CDR2 SVGAGI come from the germline V gene (reference sequence).